The 16 T cell receptor beta chains presented below share a single source sample, sequenced in a study of CD8+ T cells in alopecia areata. It was cDNA, reverse transcribed from extracted RNA, that served as the sequencing template. TCRdb's copy holds only in-frame clones and misses some; the assay was immunoSEQ multiplex PCR. Recorded here are over 250,000 clones, none singletons. A panel of CD4, CD8alpha, NKG2D, NKG2ACE and other markers served to sort pooled cutaneous lymph node cells. The sequencing sample was made of CD4+ T cells sorted from a lymph node. The receptors stem from a C3H/HeJ mouse with alopecia areata. Strain MHC haplotype: H2-k.

This clone turned up a few times. Gene and germline names: mouse. Read data end 4 residues before the CDR3 end; the end is taken from the germline J gene. J is TRBJ2-3 and V is TRBV1; 7 nucleotides line up with TRBD2. V trimming: 4 bases; J trimming: 0 bases; junction bases outside the gene matches: 1. Per germline, CDR1 NSQYPW and CDR2 LRSPGD (reference sequence). This CDR3 is built from 14 residues. CDR3 DNA (partial): TGCACCTGCAGTGTCTGGGGGAGTGCAGAA. This codes for CTCSVWGSAE. Given in full, the CDR3 is CTCSVWGSAETLYF.

Turning to this clone: Gene labels here are mouse ones. The same CDR3 also results from other DNA sequences found in this sample. The part of the CDR3 DNA that was read is TGTGCCAGCAGCCAAGGACAGGTCTAT. Its translation: CASSQGQVY. The whole CDR3 protein is CASSQGQVYEQYF. The chain links TRBV5 to TRBJ2-7; D possibly corresponds to TRBD1 (6 bases). The read finishes 4 residues shy of the CDR3 end, and the germline J gene is used to complete it. CDR3 length: 13 residues. V was trimmed by 1 base and J by 3 bases, leaving 7 bases between them. Per germline, CDR1 LGHNA and CDR2 YNLKQL (reference sequence).

There are a few counts of this clone. Genes here carry mouse names. The read halts 4 residues ahead of the CDR3 end, with the missing end drawn from the germline J gene. This chain links TRBV19 with TRBJ2-3; D is possibly TRBD1 (5 bases). The CDR3 is made up of 14 amino acids. CDR1 is FNHDT and CDR2 is SITEND in the germline V gene (reference sequence). Trimming pared 6 bases from V and 0 bases from J, leaving 11 bases between. CDR3 protein: CASTSTASAETLYF. CDR3 DNA (partial): TGTGCCAGCACCTCGACAGCTAGTGCAGAA.

This clone appeared a few times. Any gene name here is a mouse gene name. The CDR3 end is not reached by the read, which stops 4 residues before it; the germline J gene fills it in. Other nucleotide sequences in the sample specify the same CDR3. The chain recombines TRBV19 with TRBJ2-1; 8 positions agree with TRBD2. The CDR3 covers 14 residues. Unmatched junction bases numbered 2, after V lost 2 bases and J lost 4 bases. Germline V lookup: CDR1 FNHDT, CDR2 SITEND (reference sequence). CDR3 bases read: TGTGCCAGCAGTATCCTGGGGGGATATGCT. Its translation: CASSILGGYA. The complete CDR3 sequence is CASSILGGYAEQFF.

Concerning this clone: Gene names are mouse gene names. The read halts 4 residues ahead of the CDR3 end, with the missing end drawn from the germline J gene. V is TRBV31 and J is TRBJ2-1; TRBD1 is a possible D gene (6 bases). V lost 5 bases and J 0 bases, leaving 8 bases between the germline ends. The CDR3 has 13 residues. CDR1 and CDR2 (germline): GKSSPN, SITVG. This CDR3 is CAWGRGNYAEQFF. The CDR3 bases that were read are TGTGCCTGGGGCAGGGGTAACTATGCT.

With regard to this clone: The genes and germline here are from mouse. The CDR3 extends 4 residues past the end of the read, so its final part is completed from the germline J gene. The V and J genes are TRBV13-1 and TRBJ2-1; perhaps TRBD2 as D (7 bases). The CDR3 has 15 residues. Germline V lookup: CDR1 NSHNY, CDR2 SYGAGN. The V end was cut by 0 bases, the J end by 3 bases, with 10 bases between. The DNA read from the CDR3 is TGTGCCAGCAGTGATGGGGGGGCGCTCTATGCT. Its protein product is CASSDGGALYA. The whole CDR3 protein is CASSDGGALYAEQFF.

This clone was seen a handful of times. Mouse gene names apply. Sequencing ends 4 residues short of the CDR3 end; the germline J gene provides the rest. This rearrangement joins TRBV29 to TRBJ1-1, with TRBD1 identical over 12 bases. The V gene end was trimmed by 2 bases and the J gene end by 0 bases; junction bases not matched to a gene: 10. CDR1 is MSHET, CDR2 SYDVDS, per germline. The CDR3 runs 19 residues. CDR3 DNA (partial): TGTGCTAGCAGTTTACCCGGGACAGGGGGCGCAGATGCAAACACA. Its translation is CASSLPGTGGADANT. Given in full, the CDR3 is CASSLPGTGGADANTEVFF.

This clone showed up just a few times. The genes are named according to mouse. The sample holds other DNA sequences that translate to the same CDR3. The DNA read from the CDR3 is TGTGCCAGCAGACGGGACAGGGGATATGCT. Amino acids: CASRRDRGYA. The CDR3 in its entirety is CASRRDRGYAEQFF. The rearrangement joins TRBV19 to TRBJ2-1, with 10 positions matching TRBD1. The observed sequence ends 4 residues before the CDR3 terminus, with the missing tail filled in from the germline J gene. Trimming removed 5 bases from V and 4 bases from J; junction bases left unmatched: 3. The CDR3 spans 14 residues. Germline V gene lookup returns CDR1 FNHDT and CDR2 SITEND (reference sequence).

Regarding this clone: The gene names given are mouse names. Coverage ceases 4 residues before the CDR3 finishes, and the germline J gene fills in the end. The rearrangement joins TRBV17 to TRBJ2-3; 14 nucleotides line up with TRBD2. V gave up 6 bases and J gave up 1 base; unmatched junction bases: 9. There are 18 residues in the CDR3. Germline V CDR1 and CDR2: MNHDT, YYDKIL. The sequenced CDR3 bases are TGTGCTAGCAGGGGACTGGGGGGGCGCAAAATAGGTGCAGAA. Translation: CASRGLGGRKIGAE. Given in full, the CDR3 is CASRGLGGRKIGAETLYF.

As for this clone: These gene names are mouse names. With the read ending 4 residues before the CDR3 end, the germline J gene is used to fill in that end. The chain combines TRBV5 with TRBJ2-1, with 12 bases identical to TRBD1. This CDR3 has 13 residues. Germline CDR1 is LGHNA and CDR2 is YNLKQL (reference sequence). The CDR3 loop is CASSGTGGAEQFF. The covered CDR3 bases are TGTGCCAGCAGCGGGACAGGGGGCGCT.

This clone was counted ten times or more. Mouse gene names and germline throughout. The read falls 4 residues short of the CDR3 end, and the missing part is taken from the germline J gene. The chain carries TRBV5 and TRBJ2-2; possible D gene TRBD1, 6 bases. The CDR3 has 15 amino acids. The germline V gene has CDR1 LGHNA and CDR2 YNLKQL (reference sequence). Trimming shortened V by 4 bases and J by 1 base, and 10 bases separated the two germline ends. The CDR3 loop is CASSPGTQNTGQLYF. The sequenced CDR3 bases are TGTGCCAGCAGCCCCGGGACACAAAACACCGGG.

This clone has a handful of counts. Germline and genes here are mouse. The CDR3 end lies 4 residues beyond the end of the read and is filled in from the germline J gene. The chain is built from TRBV14 and TRBJ2-1; D gene unclear. V dropped 4 bases and J dropped 1 base, with 9 bases sitting between them. CDR1 is SGHDT and CDR2 is FRDEAV in the germline V gene. This CDR3 region has 14 residues. The sequenced part of the CDR3 DNA is TGTGCCAGCAGTCCCCACAGCAACTATGCT. The encoded protein is CASSPHSNYA. The whole CDR3 protein reads CASSPHSNYAEQFF. The variable domain in full, with the rest retrieved from reference TRBV14 and TRBJ2-1, is EAGVTQSPRYAVLQEGQAVSFWCDPISGHDTLYWYQQPRDQGPQLLVYFRDEAVIDNSQLPSDRFSAVRPKGTNSTLKIQSAKQGDTATYLCASSPHSNYAEQFFGPGTRLTVL.

At least ten counts were recorded for this clone. Germline and genes here are mouse. Coverage ceases 4 residues before the CDR3 finishes, and the germline J gene fills in the end. V and J are TRBV29 and TRBJ2-3, with D maybe TRBD1 (6 bases). Between the trimmed V and J ends, which lost 5 bases and 0 bases, there was a span of 9 bases. The CDR3 totals 14 residues. Germline V lookup: CDR1 MSHET, CDR2 SYDVDS. This chain's CDR3 is CASSRGQSAETLYF. Incomplete CDR3 DNA: TGTGCTAGCAGTCGCGGACAGAGTGCAGAA.

This clone showed up just a few times. Germline and genes: mouse. The read terminates 4 residues ahead of where the CDR3 ends, so the germline J gene completes it. J is TRBJ2-3 and V is TRBV1; a possible D gene is TRBD1 (6 bases). The length of the CDR3 is 15 residues. CDR1 is NSQYPW, CDR2 LRSPGD, per germline (reference sequence). Trimming stripped 0 bases from V and 0 bases from J, with 7 bases between. The CDR3 bases that were read are TGCACCTGCAGTGCAGAGGACAGTAGTGCAGAA. Protein: CTCSAEDSSAE. The entire CDR3 protein is CTCSAEDSSAETLYF.

Regarding this clone: All gene names here are mouse names. The CDR3 extends 3 residues past the end of the read, so its final part is completed from the germline J gene. Other DNA sequences in this sample translate to the same CDR3. V is TRBV13-2 and J is TRBJ1-6, with TRBD1 matching over 7 bases. TRBJ1-6 has ORF status, its function being uncertain. This CDR3 region has 15 residues. Looked up from germline, CDR1 is NNHNN and CDR2 is SYGAGS (reference sequence). V dropped 2 bases and J dropped 3; count of bases not matched to a gene: 2. The sequenced CDR3 bases are TGTGCCAGCGGTGACCGGGACAGCTATAATTCGCCC. This sequence encodes CASGDRDSYNSP. From start to end, the CDR3 is CASGDRDSYNSPLYF.

To note about this clone: Gene labels here are mouse ones. The read ends 4 residues before the CDR3 terminus; that terminus is restored from the germline J gene. The identical CDR3 is also encoded by other nucleotide sequences in the sample. J is TRBJ2-1 and V is TRBV13-1, with 11 nucleotides matching TRBD1. The CDR3 consists of 15 residues. The germline CDR1 and CDR2 sequences are NSHNY and SYGAGN. The CDR3 DNA, read in part, is TGTGCCAGCAGTGATGCCGGGACAGGGGGAGCT. Its protein is CASSDAGTGGA. The complete CDR3 protein is CASSDAGTGGAEQFF.